The clone carrying this TCR beta chain was seen just once. A read error likely explains this, since a far larger clone differs by one base. Replicate PCRs run on unsorted PBMC used around 0.3 ug DNA, which was 31,000 or so T cell genomes. Clones were read by immunoSEQ multiplex PCR, and TCRdb kept only the in-frame ones, dropping some. Of 400,000 to 550,000 clones listed, roughly 85% are singletons. These data belong to a study of shared clonotypes between healthy human individuals. With 3 bases clipped from V and 7 bases from J, the junction kept 8 bases outside the gene matches. Germline assignment: CDR1 LGHNA and CDR2 YSLEER. This CDR3 contains 16 residues.

The origin of this receptor is a woman in her thirties or forties in good health. Some clones in this sample may be carry-over from other donors' samples. The chain carries TRBV4-3 and TRBJ1-4; 10 bases are shared with TRBD1. The sequenced material came from PBMCs. DNA of the CDR3: TGCGCCAGCAGCCAGGGCCAGGGACAGGGGTTTGAAAAACTGTTTTTT. Its protein is CASSQGQGQGFEKLFF.